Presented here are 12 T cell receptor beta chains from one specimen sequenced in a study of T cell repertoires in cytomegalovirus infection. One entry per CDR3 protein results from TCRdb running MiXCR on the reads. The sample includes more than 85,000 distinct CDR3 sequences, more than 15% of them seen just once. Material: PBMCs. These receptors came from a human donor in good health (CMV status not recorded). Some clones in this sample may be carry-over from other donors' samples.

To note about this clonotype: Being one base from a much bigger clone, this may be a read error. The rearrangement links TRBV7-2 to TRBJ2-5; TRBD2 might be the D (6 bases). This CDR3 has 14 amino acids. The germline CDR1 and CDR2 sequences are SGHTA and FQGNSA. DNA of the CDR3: TGTGCCGGCAGCCTAACTTGGAGGGGCGCGACCCAGTACTTC. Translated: CAGSLTWRGATQYF. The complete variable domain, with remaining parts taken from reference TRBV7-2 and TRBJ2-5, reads GAGVSQSPSNKVTEKGKDVELRCDPISGHTALYWYRQSLGQGLEFLIYFQGNSAPDKSGLPSDRFSAERTGGSVSTLTIQRTQQEDSAVYLCAGSLTWRGATQYFGPGTRLLVL.

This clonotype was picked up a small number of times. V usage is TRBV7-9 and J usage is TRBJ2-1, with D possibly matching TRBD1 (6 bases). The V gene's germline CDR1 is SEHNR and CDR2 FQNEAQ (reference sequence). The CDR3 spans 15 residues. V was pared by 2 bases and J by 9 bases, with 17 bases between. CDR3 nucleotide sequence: TGTGCCAGCAGCTTATCAGGGACCCAGGGGTCTGAGCAGTTCTTC. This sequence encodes CASSLSGTQGSEQFF.

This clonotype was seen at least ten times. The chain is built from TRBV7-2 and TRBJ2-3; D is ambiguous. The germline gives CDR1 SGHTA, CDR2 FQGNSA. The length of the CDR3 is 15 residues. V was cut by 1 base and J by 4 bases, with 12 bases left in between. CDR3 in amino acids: CASSLEGTGSDTQYF. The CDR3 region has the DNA TGTGCCAGCAGCTTAGAGGGCACTGGGTCAGATACGCAGTATTTT.

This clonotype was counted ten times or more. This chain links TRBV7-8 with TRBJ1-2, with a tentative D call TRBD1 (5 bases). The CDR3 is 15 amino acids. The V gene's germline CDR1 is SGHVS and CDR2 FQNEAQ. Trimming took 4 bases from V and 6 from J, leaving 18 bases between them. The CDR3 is CASSSAWDPKNGYTF. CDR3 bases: TGTGCCAGCAGCTCTGCTTGGGACCCCAAGAATGGCTACACCTTC.

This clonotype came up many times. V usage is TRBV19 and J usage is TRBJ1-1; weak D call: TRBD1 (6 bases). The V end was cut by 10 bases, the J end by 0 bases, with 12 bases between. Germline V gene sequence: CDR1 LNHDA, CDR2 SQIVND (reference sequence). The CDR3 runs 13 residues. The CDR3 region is CATRTGLNTEAFF. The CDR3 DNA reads TGTGCCACCCGAACAGGGCTGAACACTGAAGCTTTCTTT.

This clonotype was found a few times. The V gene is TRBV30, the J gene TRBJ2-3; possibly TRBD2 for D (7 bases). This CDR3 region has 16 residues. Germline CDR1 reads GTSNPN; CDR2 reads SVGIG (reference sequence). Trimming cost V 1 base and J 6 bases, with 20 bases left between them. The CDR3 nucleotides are TGTGCCTGGAGTGCGGGACATAGCGGGTCTGCGGATACGCAGTATTTT. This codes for CAWSAGHSGSADTQYF.

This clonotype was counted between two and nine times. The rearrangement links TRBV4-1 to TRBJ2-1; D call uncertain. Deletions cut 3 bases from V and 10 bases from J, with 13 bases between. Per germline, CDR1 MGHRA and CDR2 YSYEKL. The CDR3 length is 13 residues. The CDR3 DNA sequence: TGCGCCAGCAGCCAGACACCCGATTGGGAGCAGTTCTTC. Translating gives CASSQTPDWEQFF.

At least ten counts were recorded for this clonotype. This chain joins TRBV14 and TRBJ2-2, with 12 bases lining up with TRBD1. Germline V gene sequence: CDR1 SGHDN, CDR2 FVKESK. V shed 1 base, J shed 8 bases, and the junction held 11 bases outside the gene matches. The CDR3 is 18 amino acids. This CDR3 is CASSQAPSGTGGSGELFF. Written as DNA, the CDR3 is TGTGCCAGCAGCCAAGCGCCCTCCGGGACAGGGGGCTCGGGGGAGCTGTTTTTT.

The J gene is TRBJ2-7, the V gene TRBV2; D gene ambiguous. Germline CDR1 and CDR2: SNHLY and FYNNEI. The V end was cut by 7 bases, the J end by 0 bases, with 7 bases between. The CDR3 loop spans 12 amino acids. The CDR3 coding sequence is TGTGCCAGCAAAACAATCTCCTACGAGCAGTACTTC. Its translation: CASKTISYEQYF.

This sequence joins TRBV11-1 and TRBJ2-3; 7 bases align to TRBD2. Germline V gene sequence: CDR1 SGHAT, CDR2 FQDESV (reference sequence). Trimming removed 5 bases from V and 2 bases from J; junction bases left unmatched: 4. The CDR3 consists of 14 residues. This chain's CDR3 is CASSKRDYTDTQYF. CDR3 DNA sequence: TGTGCCAGCAGCAAACGGGACTACACAGATACGCAGTATTTT.

As DNA, the CDR3 is TGCGCCAGCAGCATCGAGACAGGGGGCCCATTCACTGAAGCTTTCTTT. Translating it yields CASSIETGGPFTEAFF. This chain joins TRBV5-1 and TRBJ1-1; 10 nucleotides line up with TRBD1. Germline lookup yields CDR1 SGHRS and CDR2 YFSETQ. There are 16 residues in the CDR3. Trimming removed 4 bases from V and 4 bases from J; junction bases left unmatched: 10.

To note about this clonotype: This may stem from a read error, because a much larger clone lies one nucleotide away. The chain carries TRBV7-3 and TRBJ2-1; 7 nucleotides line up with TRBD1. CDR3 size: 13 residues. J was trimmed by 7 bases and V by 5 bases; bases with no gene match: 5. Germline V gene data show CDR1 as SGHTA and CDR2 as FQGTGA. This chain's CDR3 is CASSKKTGNEQFF. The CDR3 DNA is TGTGCCAGCAGCAAAAAGACAGGGAATGAGCAGTTCTTC.